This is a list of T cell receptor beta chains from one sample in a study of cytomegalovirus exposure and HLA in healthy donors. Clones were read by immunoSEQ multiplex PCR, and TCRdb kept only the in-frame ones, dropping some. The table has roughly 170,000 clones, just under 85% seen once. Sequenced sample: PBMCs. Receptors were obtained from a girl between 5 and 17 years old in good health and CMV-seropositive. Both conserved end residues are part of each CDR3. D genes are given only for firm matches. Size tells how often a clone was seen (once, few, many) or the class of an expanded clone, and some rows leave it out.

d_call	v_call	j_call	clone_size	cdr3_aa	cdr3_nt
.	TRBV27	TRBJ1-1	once	CASSATDARQAFF	TGTGCCAGCAGTGCTACAGACGCTCGGCAAGCTTTCTTT
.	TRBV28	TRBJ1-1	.	CASLEEGAFMNTEAFF	TGTGCCAGCCTCGAGGAAGGGGCCTTTATGAACACTGAAGCTTTCTTT
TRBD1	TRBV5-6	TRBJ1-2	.	CASSPGQGFYGYTF	TGTGCCAGCAGCCCGGGACAGGGGTTCTATGGCTACACCTTC
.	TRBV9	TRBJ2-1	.	CASSPQTPDNEQFF	TGTGCCAGCAGCCCCCAAACTCCGGACAATGAGCAGTTCTTC
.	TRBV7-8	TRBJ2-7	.	CASSMRDRTSLRYF	TGTGCCAGCAGCATGCGAGACAGGACTTCTTTGAGGTACTTC
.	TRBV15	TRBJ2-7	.	CATRDSQQHRYEQYF	TGTGCCACCAGGGACTCCCAACAACACCGGTACGAGCAGTACTTC
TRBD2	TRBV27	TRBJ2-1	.	CASRFISGGVISNEQFF	TGTGCCAGCAGATTCATTAGCGGGGGGGTAATATCCAATGAGCAGTTCTTC
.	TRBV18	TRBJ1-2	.	CASSPENRRYRDGGYTF	TGTGCCAGCTCACCAGAAAATCGACGGTACAGGGATGGTGGCTACACCTTC
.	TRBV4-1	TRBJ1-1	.	CASSQDFTVNTEAFF	TGCGCCAGCAGCCAAGATTTTACAGTGAACACTGAAGCTTTCTTT
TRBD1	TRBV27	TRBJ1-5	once	CASSFSRRQGQFQPQHF	TGTGCCAGCAGTTTTAGCCGGAGACAGGGTCAGTTTCAGCCCCAGCATTTT